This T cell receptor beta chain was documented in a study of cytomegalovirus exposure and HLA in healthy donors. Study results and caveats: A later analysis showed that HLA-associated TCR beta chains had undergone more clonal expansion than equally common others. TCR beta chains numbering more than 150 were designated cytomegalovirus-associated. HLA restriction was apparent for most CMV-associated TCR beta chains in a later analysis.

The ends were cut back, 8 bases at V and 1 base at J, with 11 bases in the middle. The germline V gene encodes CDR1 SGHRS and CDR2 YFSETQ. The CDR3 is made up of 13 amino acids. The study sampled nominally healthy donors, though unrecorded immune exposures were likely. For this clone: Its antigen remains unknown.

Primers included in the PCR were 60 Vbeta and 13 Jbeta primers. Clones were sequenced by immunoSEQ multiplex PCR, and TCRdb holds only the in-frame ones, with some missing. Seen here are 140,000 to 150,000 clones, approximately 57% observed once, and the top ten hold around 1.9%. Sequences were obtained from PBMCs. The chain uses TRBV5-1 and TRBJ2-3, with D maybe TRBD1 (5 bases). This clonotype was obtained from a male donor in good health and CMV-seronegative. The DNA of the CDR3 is TGCGCCAGTTTTCAACAGGGCACAGATACGCAGTATTTT. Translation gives CASFQQGTDTQYF.